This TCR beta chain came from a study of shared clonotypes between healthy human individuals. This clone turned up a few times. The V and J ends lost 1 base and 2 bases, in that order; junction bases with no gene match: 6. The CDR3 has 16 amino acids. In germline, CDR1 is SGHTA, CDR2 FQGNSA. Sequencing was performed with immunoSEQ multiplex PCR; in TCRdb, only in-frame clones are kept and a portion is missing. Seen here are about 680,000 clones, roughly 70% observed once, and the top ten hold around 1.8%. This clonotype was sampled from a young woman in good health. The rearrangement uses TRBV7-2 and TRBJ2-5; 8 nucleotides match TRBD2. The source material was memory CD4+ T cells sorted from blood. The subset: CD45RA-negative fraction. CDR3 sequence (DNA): TGTGCCAGCAGCTTAGGCAGTAGCGGGATACAAGAGACCCAGTACTTC. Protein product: CASSLGSSGIQETQYF.